The next 7 T cell receptor beta chains were all read from a single sample in a study of blood T cells in healthy people across ages. Through a sample-barcoded 5' primer and a J-beta primer mix, a second PCR was run for 7 to 11 cycles. TCRdb reprocessed the 5' RACE reads with MiXCR, giving one entry per CDR3 protein. The sample contains around 870,000 distinct CDR3 sequences, under 30% of which appear only once. Source material: blood. Receptors were obtained from an elderly woman in good health.

The table lists this clonotype with many counts. The rearrangement uses TRBV12-3 or TRBV12-4 and TRBJ1-4; TRBD1 might be the D (6 bases). The CDR3 runs to 14 residues. The ends were cut back, 1 base at V and 7 bases at J, with 10 bases in the middle. This CDR3 is CASSLGTVFEKLFF. For the CDR3, the DNA is TGTGCCAGCAGTTTAGGGACAGTCTTTGAAAAACTGTTTTTT.

The chain recombines TRBV5-1 with TRBJ2-5; a possible D gene is TRBD2 (7 bases). With the DNA end fitting TRBJ2-7 better, the J assignment may be wrong. The CDR3 is made up of 14 amino acids. Germline V CDR1 and CDR2: SGHRS, YFSETQ. The CDR3 DNA reads as TGCGCCAGCAGCTTGGAGTGGGGGGGCCACGAGCAGTACTTC. Its translation is CASSLEWGGHEQYF.

A note on this clonotype: A much larger clone sits a single nucleotide away, making a read error possible. The CDR3 DNA reads as TGTGCCAGCAGTGTCCGACCAGCGGGGGGAGAGACCCAGTACTTC. This codes for CASSVRPAGGETQYF. The gene calls are TRBV6-1 and TRBJ2-4; 9 bases line up with TRBD2. The assigned J gene may be wrong: the sequence end matches TRBJ2-5 better. CDR1 is MNHNS and CDR2 is SASEGT in the germline V gene. The CDR3 covers 15 residues.

There are a few counts of this clonotype. Given a much more abundant clone one base away, this may be a read error. The rearrangement links TRBV7-2 to TRBJ2-7, with 7 positions matching TRBD1. Trimming cost V 7 bases and J 7 bases; bases outside gene matches: 10. The length of the CDR3 is 13 residues. Germline CDR1 and CDR2: SGHTA and FQGNSA. This CDR3 is CASTPRGHNEQYF. The CDR3 region has the DNA TGTGCCAGCACTCCGAGGGGGCACAATGAGCAGTACTTC.

The table lists this clonotype with a few counts. V is TRBV4-2 and J is TRBJ1-1; D unclear. The V end was cut by 5 bases, the J end by 0 bases, with 16 bases between. Germline CDR1 reads LGHNA; CDR2 reads YNFKEQ. CDR3 size: 16 residues. The CDR3 spells CASSSSLRAVNTEAFF. CDR3 DNA sequence: TGTGCCAGCAGCTCAAGCCTAAGGGCCGTGAACACTGAAGCTTTCTTT.

On this clonotype itself: Since a much larger clone is just one base distant, this may be a read error. The chain links TRBV20-1 to TRBJ1-2; possibly TRBD1 for D (6 bases). In germline, CDR1 is DFQATT, CDR2 SNEGSKA (reference sequence). The V and J ends lost 2 bases and 4 bases respectively, with 20 bases between them. The CDR3 is 16 residues long. The DNA for the CDR3 is TGCAGTGCTAGAAACGGCGGGGGGCAGGGTGGCTATGGCTACACCTTC. This translates into CSARNGGGQGGYGYTF.

This clonotype appeared many times. The chain joins TRBV4-1 to TRBJ1-5; weak D call: TRBD1 (5 bases). Germline CDR1 is MGHRA and CDR2 is YSYEKL. This CDR3 has 16 amino acids. Trimming stripped 1 base from V and 4 bases from J, with 14 bases between. CDR3 region: CASSQADTRSNQPQHF. In DNA, the CDR3 is TGCGCCAGCAGCCAAGCGGACACTCGATCGAATCAGCCCCAGCATTTT.